This T cell receptor beta chain is from a study of Graves' ophthalmopathy and Graves' hyperthyroidism. Turning to the study itself: Peripheral blood sampling occurred at initial diagnosis, before any treatment.

The TCR beta CDR3 regions underwent amplification from RNA transcripts. The workflow started with a first-round RT-PCR run with HTBI primers and then moved on to a second-round multiplex PCR. Each CDR3 protein is one row after TCRdb ran MiXCR on the multiplex PCR reads. The data show some 400,000 distinct CDR3 sequences, with 15% to 20% seen just once and roughly 1.5% held by the top ten. Establishment of the diagnosis relied upon clinical symptoms, serum thyroxine, TRAb, thyroid ultrasound and orbital computed tomography. Germline CDR1 is SGDLS and CDR2 is YYNGEE. This CDR3 is built from 15 residues. Unmatched junction bases numbered 3, after V lost 0 bases and J lost 5 bases.

Source material: peripheral blood. The chain recombines TRBV9 with TRBJ2-5, with 11 bases matching TRBD2. The TCR comes from a woman aged 18-29 years with Graves' ophthalmopathy. DNA for the CDR3: TGTGCCAGCAGCGTAGCCGGGACTAGCGGTGAGACCCAGTACTTC. Protein: CASSVAGTSGETQYF. Complete variable domain (other parts from reference TRBV9 and TRBJ2-5): DSGVTQTPKHLITATGQRVTLRCSPRSGDLSVYWYQQSLDQGLQFLIQYYNGEERAKGNILERFSAQQFPDLHSELNLSSLELGDSALYFCASSVAGTSGETQYFGPGTRLLVL.